This T cell receptor beta chain originates from a study of cytomegalovirus exposure and HLA in healthy donors. Study-level points and caveats: The study put around 180 TCR beta chains on its list as cytomegalovirus-associated. Confirmation was obtained in vitro that a few CMV-associated chains are specific for CMV antigens. It was found in a later analysis that first-cohort TCR clusters tended to co-occur in the 100 to 150 validation repertoires.

The donors were part of the validation cohort, which consisted of more than 90 subjects and was separate from the first cohort of under 750 subjects. CDR1 and CDR2 (germline): SNHLY, FYNNEI. This CDR3 comprises 16 residues. V was shortened by 4 bases and J by 2 bases, with 17 bases between the two germline ends. Profiled with immunoSEQ multiplex PCR; TCRdb holds only in-frame clones, not every one. The sample consists of about 150,000 clones, more than 70% of them appearing once. In regard to this clone: Its antigen is not known.

V is TRBV2 and J is TRBJ1-2, with unresolved D. Sequenced sample: PBMCs. This clonotype originated in a human donor in good health. CDR3 in DNA: TGTGCCAGCAGTGTAGAGTCCGCTCCCCGAAACTATGGCTACACCTTC. Amino acids: CASSVESAPRNYGYTF.